This T cell receptor beta chain stems from a study of T cell repertoires in cytomegalovirus infection. As for the study in general: TCR beta signatures that were public indicated CMV infection and matching HLA type.

This clonotype appeared a few times. What it recognizes is unknown. TCRdb itself ran the reads through MiXCR, one entry per CDR3 protein. The repertoire includes roughly 600,000 distinct CDR3 sequences, about 24% of them detected once, and 7.5% to 9% sits in the top ten. Study-wide points: Cumulative public TCR beta family frequency identified carriers of CMV plus the relevant HLA.

The receptor comes from a human donor in good health (CMV status not recorded). Some clones in this sample may be carry-over from other donors' samples. The sample taken for sequencing was CD8+ T cells from PBMCs.

The CDR3 sequence: CASRYRVTGELFF. In DNA form, the CDR3 reads TGTGCCAGCAGGTACAGGGTGACCGGGGAGCTGTTTTTT. The rearrangement joins TRBV2 to TRBJ2-2; D possibly corresponds to TRBD1 (6 bases). The V and J ends lost 6 bases and 5 bases respectively, with 10 bases between them. Germline V gives CDR1 SNHLY, CDR2 FYNNEI. The CDR3 runs 13 residues.